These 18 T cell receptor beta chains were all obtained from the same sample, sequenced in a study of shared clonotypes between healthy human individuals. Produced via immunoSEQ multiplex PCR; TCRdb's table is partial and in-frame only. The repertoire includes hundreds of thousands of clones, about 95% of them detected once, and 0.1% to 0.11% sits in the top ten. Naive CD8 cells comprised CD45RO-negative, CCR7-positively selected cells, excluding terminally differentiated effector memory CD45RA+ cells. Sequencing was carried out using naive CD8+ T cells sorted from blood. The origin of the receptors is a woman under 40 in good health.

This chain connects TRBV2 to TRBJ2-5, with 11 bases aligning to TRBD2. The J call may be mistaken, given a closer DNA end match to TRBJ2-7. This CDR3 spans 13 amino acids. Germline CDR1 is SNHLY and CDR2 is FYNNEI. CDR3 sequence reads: CASRGLAAYEQYF. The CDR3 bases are TGTGCCAGCCGGGGACTAGCGGCCTACGAGCAGTACTTC.

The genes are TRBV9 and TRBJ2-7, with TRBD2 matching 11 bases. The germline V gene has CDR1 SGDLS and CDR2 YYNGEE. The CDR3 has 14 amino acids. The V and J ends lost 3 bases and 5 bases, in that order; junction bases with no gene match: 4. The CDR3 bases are TGTGCCAGCAGCGGTAGCGGGAGGGCCCACGAGCAGTACTTC. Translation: CASSGSGRAHEQYF. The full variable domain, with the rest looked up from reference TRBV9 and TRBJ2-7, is DSGVTQTPKHLITATGQRVTLRCSPRSGDLSVYWYQQSLDQGLQFLIQYYNGEERAKGNILERFSAQQFPDLHSELNLSSLELGDSALYFCASSGSGRAHEQYFGPGTRLTVT.

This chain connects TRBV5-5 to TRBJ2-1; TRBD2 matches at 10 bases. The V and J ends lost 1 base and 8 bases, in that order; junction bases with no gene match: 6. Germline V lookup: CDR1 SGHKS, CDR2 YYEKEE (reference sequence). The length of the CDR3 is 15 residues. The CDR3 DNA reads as TGTGCCAGCAGCTTGTGGAGCGGGAGGGCGTATGAGCAGTTCTTC. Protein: CASSLWSGRAYEQFF.

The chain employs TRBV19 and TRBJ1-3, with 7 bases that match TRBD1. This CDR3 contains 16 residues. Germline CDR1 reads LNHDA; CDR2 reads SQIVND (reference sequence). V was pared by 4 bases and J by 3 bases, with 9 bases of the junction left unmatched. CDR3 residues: CASSTPTGFFGNTIYF. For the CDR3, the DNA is TGTGCCAGTAGTACCCCGACAGGGTTCTTTGGAAACACCATATATTTT.

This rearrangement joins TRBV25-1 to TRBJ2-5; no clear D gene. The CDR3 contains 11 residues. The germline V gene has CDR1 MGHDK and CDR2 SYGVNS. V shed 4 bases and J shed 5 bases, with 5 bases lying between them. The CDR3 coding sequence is TGTGCCAGCAGTGGCTTGGAGACCCAGTACTTC. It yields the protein CASSGLETQYF.

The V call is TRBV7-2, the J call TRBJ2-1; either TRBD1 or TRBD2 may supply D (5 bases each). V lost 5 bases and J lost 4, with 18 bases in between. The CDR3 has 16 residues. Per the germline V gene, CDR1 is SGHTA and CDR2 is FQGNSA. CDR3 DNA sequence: TGTGCCAGCAGCGCCAAGGGACCAGGGATTTACAATGAGCAGTTCTTC. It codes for CASSAKGPGIYNEQFF.

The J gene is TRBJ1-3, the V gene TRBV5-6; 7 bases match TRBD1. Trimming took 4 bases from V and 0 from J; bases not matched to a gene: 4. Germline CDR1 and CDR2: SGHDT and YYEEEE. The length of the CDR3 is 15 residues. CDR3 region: CASSIGTDSGNTIYF. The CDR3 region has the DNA TGTGCCAGCAGCATCGGGACAGACTCTGGAAACACCATATATTTT.

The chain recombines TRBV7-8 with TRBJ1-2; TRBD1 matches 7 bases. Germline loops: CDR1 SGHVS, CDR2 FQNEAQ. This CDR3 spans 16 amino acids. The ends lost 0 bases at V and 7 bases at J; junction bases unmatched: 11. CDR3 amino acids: CASSLAREGAVSGYTF. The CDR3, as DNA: TGTGCCAGCAGCTTAGCGCGGGAGGGGGCGGTTTCTGGCTACACCTTC. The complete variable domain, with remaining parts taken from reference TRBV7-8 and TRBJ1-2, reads GAGVSQSPRYKVAKRGQDVALRCDPISGHVSLFWYQQALGQGPEFLTYFQNEAQLDKSGLPSDRFFAERPEGSVSTLKIQRTQQEDSAVYLCASSLAREGAVSGYTFGSGTRLTVV.

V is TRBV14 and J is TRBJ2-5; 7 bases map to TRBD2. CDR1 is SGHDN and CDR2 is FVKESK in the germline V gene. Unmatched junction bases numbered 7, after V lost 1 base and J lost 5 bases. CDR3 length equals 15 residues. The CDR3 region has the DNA TGTGCCAGCAGCCAAGTCGGCGGGCGGGGGGAGACCCAGTACTTC. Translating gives CASSQVGGRGETQYF.

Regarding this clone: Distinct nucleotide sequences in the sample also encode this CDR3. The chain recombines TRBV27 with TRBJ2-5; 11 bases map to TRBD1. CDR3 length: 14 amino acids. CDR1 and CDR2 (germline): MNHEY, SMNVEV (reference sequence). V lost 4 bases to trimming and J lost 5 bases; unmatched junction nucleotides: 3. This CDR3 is CASSSGTGGETQYF. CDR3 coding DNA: TGTGCCAGCAGTTCGGGGACAGGGGGGGAGACCCAGTACTTC.

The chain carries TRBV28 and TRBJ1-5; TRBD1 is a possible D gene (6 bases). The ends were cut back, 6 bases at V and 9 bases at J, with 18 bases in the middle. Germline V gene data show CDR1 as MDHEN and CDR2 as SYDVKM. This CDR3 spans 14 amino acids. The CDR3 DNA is TGTGCCAGCAGCCCCGACAGGTTTCTGTGGCCCCAGCATTTT. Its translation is CASSPDRFLWPQHF. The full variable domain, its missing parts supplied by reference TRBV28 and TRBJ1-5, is DVKVTQSSRYLVKRTGEKVFLECVQDMDHENMFWYRQDPGLGLRLIYFSYDVKMKEKGDIPEGYSVSREKKERFSLILESASTNQTSMYLCASSPDRFLWPQHFGDGTRLSIL.

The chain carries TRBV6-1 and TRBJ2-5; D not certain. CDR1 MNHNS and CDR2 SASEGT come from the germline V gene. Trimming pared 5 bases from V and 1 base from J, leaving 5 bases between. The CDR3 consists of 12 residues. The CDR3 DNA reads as TGTGCCAGCAGTCAGATCCAAGAGACCCAGTACTTC. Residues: CASSQIQETQYF.

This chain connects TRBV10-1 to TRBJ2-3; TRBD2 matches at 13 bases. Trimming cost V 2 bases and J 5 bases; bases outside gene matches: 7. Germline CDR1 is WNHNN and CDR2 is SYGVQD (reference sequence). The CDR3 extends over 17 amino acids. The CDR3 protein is CASSEGLAGDLGDTQYF. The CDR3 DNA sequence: TGCGCCAGCAGTGAGGGACTAGCGGGAGATCTGGGAGATACGCAGTATTTT.

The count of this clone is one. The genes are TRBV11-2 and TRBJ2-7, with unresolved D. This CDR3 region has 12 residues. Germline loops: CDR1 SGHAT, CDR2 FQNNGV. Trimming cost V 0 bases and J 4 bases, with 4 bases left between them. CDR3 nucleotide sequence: TGTGCCAGCAGCTTAGAGGGTTACGAGCAGTACTTC. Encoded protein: CASSLEGYEQYF.

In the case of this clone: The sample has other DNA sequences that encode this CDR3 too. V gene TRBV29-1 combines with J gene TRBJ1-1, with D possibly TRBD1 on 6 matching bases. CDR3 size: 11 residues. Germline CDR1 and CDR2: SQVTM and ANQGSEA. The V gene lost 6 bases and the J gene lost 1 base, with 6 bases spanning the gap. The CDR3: CSVQGNTEAFF. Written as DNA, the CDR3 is TGCAGCGTACAGGGGAACACTGAAGCTTTCTTT.

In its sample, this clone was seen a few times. CDR3 bases: TGTGCCAGCAGTTCTGGACGCCAGGCCCCTGAAGCTTTCTTT. It is translated as CASSSGRQAPEAFF. V usage is TRBV28 and J usage is TRBJ1-1, with no clear D. The length of the CDR3 is 14 residues. The V end lost 4 bases, the J end lost 6 bases, and 15 bases lay between the germline ends. Germline V CDR1 and CDR2: MDHEN, SYDVKM.

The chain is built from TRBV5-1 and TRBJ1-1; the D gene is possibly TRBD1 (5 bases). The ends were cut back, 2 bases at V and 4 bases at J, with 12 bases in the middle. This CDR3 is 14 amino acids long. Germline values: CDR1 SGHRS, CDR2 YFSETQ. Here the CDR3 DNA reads TGCGCCAGCAGCTTCTCCGGGGGAGGCACTGAAGCTTTCTTT. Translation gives CASSFSGGGTEAFF.

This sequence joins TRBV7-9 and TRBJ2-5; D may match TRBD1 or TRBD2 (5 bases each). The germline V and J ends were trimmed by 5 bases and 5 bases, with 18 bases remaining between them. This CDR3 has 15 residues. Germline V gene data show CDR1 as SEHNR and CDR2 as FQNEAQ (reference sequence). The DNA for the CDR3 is TGTGCCAGCAGCCCCCCGGGACGAAAACGGGAGACCCAGTACTTC. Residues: CASSPPGRKRETQYF.